This TCR beta chain was recovered during a study of technical replicates of blood from several donors. Germline assignment: CDR1 SGHAT and CDR2 FQNNGV. The length of the CDR3 is 14 residues. V was clipped by 6 bases and J by 2 bases, with 14 bases between them. Assay: immunoSEQ multiplex PCR; the TCRdb copy retains only in-frame clones and omits some. The sample shows fewer than 100,000 clones, just under 95% of them seen only once. The sequenced material came from T cells isolated from PBMCs. This chain connects TRBV11-2 to TRBJ2-7, with a tentative D call TRBD2 (5 bases). This sequence originates from a human donor in good health. The CDR3 spells CASSRNQRTYEQYF. CDR3 nucleotide sequence: TGTGCCAGCAGTCGCAACCAGCGGACCTACGAGCAGTACTTC.